This T cell receptor beta chain was profiled in a study of blood T cells in healthy people across ages. About the research overall: Template switching picked up about one barcoded beta molecule for each two T cells.

There were healthy Caucasian individuals from Russia, aged roughly 6 to 100, serving as donors. The study's findings and limits: With naive T cell percentage, TCR beta diversity showed a strong correlation.

A J-beta primer mix and a sample-barcoded 5' primer were used in a second PCR of roughly 6 to 11 cycles. CDR3-containing paired-end reads numbering at least 3 million came from each sample. TCRdb reprocessed the 5' RACE reads via MiXCR and lists one record per CDR3 protein. The table has hundreds of thousands of distinct CDR3 sequences, around 36% seen once; the top ten hold around 13%. In this sample, this clonotype turned up a few times. Its antigen is not identified. Germline V gives CDR1 SGHDT, CDR2 YYEEEE. The CDR3 is made up of 16 amino acids. The trim removed 4 bases at V and 1 base at J, leaving 6 bases unmatched.

The sample was blood. This chain joins TRBV5-6 and TRBJ1-5, with 9 nucleotides matching TRBD1. This clonotype was sampled from a man aged 18-30 years in good health. The DNA of the CDR3 is TGTGCCAGCAGCATGACCGGGACAGGGAGCAATCAGCCCCAGCATTTT. Translation gives CASSMTGTGSNQPQHF.